Given below is one T cell receptor beta chain in context. This sample stems from a study of blood T cell repertoires in COVID-19. At the level of the study: Some COVID-19 samples were acute and others convalescent; all came from the United States, Italy and Spain.

This CDR3 has 11 residues. Germline V lookup: CDR1 LNHNV, CDR2 YYDKDF (reference sequence). V shed 8 bases and J shed 4 bases, with 9 bases lying between them. Recovery among Cohort 3 donors was established by two negative PCRs, clearance, or symptom resolution. Some clones are missing from TCRdb's copy, which holds only in-frame ones; the method was immunoSEQ multiplex PCR. The table has 140,000 or so clones, around 87% seen once. The sample was PBMCs or T cells enriched from blood (not recorded which). The source is a man aged 60 to 69 who had recovered from COVID-19. This rearrangement joins TRBV15 to TRBJ2-7; a possible D gene is TRBD1 (5 bases). The chain's CDR3 is CATSTGYEQYF. CDR3 DNA: TGTGCCACCTCAACAGGTTACGAGCAGTACTTC.